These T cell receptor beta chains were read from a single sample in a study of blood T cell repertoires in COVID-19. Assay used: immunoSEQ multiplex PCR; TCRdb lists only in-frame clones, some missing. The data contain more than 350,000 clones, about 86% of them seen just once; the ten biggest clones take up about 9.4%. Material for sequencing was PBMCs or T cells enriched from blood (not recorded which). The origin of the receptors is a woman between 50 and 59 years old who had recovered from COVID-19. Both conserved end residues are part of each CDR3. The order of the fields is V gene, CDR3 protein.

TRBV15	CATSTPPGTEAFF
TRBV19	CASSIVDISTEAFF
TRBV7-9	CASSFPPEGGASLFF
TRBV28	CASSLFWGRAYEQYF
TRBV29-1	CSVGDKNQPQHF
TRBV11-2	CASSSNNRVNEQFF
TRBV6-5	CASSPVEDTEAFF
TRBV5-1	CASSLARGSTNYGYTF
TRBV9	CASSVDFSGNTIYF
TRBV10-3	CAISDPGRGETQYF
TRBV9	CASSPGGTSGGVTDTQYF
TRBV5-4	CASSLFQEGVAFF
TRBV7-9	CASSTGTGEEKLFF
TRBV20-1	CSARDGYTF